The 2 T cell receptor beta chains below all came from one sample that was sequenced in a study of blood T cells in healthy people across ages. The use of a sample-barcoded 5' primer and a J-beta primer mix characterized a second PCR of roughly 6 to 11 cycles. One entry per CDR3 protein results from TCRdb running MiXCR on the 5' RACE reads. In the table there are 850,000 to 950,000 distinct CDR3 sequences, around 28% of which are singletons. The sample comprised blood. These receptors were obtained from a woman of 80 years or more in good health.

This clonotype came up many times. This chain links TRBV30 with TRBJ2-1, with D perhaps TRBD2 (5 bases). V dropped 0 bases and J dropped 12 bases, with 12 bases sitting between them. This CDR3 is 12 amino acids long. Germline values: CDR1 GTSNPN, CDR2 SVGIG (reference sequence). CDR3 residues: CAWSVTGLRQFF. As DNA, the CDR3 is TGTGCCTGGAGTGTAACGGGGTTGCGGCAGTTCTTC.

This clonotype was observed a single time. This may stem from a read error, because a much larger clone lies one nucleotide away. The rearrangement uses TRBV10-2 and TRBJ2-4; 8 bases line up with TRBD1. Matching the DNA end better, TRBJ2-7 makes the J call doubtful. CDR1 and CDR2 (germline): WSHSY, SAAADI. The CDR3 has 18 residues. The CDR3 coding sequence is TGCGCCAGCAGTGACAGGCGGAGTGTCGGGACAGGATCCTGCGAGCAGTACTTC. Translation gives CASSDRRSVGTGSCEQYF.